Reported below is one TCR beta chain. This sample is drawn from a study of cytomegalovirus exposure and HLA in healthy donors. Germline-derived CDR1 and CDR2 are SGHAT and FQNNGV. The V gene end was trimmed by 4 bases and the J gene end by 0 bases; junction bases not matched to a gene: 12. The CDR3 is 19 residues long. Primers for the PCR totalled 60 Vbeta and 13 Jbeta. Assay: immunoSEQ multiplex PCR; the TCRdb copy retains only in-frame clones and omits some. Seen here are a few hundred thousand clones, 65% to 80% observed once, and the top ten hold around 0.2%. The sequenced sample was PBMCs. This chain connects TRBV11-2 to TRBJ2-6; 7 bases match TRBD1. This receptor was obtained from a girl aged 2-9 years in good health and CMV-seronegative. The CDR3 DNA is TGTGCCAGCAGCTCGTTGACAGGGAACCCGAGCTCTGGGGCCAACGTCCTGACTTTC. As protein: CASSSLTGNPSSGANVLTF.